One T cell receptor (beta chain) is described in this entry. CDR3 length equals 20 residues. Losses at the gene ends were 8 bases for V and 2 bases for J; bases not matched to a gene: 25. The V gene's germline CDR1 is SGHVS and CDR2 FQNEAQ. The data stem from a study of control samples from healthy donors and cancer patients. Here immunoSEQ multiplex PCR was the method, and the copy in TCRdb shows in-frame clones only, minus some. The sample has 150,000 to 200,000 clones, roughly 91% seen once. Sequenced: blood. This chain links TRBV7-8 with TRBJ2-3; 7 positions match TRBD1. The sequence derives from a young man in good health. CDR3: CASLLWRYGRDSNFTDTQYF. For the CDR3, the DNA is TGTGCCAGCTTGCTCTGGCGTTATGGTCGGGACAGCAACTTCACAGATACGCAGTATTTT.